Listed below are T cell receptor beta chains from one sample, sequenced in a study of cytomegalovirus exposure and HLA in healthy donors. The repertoire was sequenced with immunoSEQ multiplex PCR; TCRdb's copy has only in-frame clones and lacks some. The table includes more than 95,000 clones, about nine tenths detected once. The sequenced sample was PBMCs. All receptors derive from a woman between 18 and 29 years old in good health and CMV-seronegative. CDR3s include the opening cysteine and the closing phenylalanine or tryptophan. Each record gives: D gene, clone size, J gene, V gene, CDR3 length, CDR3 DNA, CDR3 protein. A D gene is named only where the DNA matches it firmly. Only some rows state a clone size, as once, few, many or a class for expanded clones.

>.|.|TRBJ2-2|TRBV28|15
TGTGCCAGCAGTTTATTACGAGCGGCCACCGGGGAGCTGTTTTTT
CASSLLRAATGELFF
>.|few|TRBJ2-7|TRBV5-4|14
TGTGCCAGCAGCTTTAGCAGCCGAACCTACGAGCAGTACTTC
CASSFSSRTYEQYF
>TRBD2|.|TRBJ2-2|TRBV19|15
TGTGCCAGTCGATGGGGAGGGGCGAACACCGGGGAGCTGTTTTTT
CASRWGGANTGELFF
>TRBD2|.|TRBJ2-7|TRBV28|15
TGTGCCAGCAGTCCAAACTCTAGCGGGAGTCCCAAGCAGTACTTC
CASSPNSSGSPKQYF
>.|.|TRBJ2-3|TRBV7-2|14
TGTGCCAGCAGCCCAGCGGCTAGCACAGATACGCAGTATTTT
CASSPAASTDTQYF
>.|.|TRBJ1-1|TRBV6-5|13
TGTGCCAGCAACCCGAGGCTGAACACTGAAGCTTTCTTT
CASNPRLNTEAFF
>.|few|TRBJ1-5|TRBV2|15
TGTGCCAGCAGTGAAGCAGGGGTTGGTAATCAGCCCCAGCATTTT
CASSEAGVGNQPQHF
>.|.|TRBJ2-2|TRBV11-3|13
TGTGCCAGCACCTTTCGCAGCGTCGGGGAGCTGTTTTTT
CASTFRSVGELFF
>.|.|TRBJ2-6|TRBV5-8|15
TGTGCCAGCAGCCAAACAGGGACCGGGGCCAACGTCCTGACTTTC
CASSQTGTGANVLTF
>.|.|TRBJ2-3|TRBV18|16
TGTGCCAGCTCACCCCCAAACAGGGATTTCACAGATACGCAGTATTTT
CASSPPNRDFTDTQYF
>TRBD1|few|TRBJ1-1|TRBV5-1|13
TGCGCCAGCCGATGGACAGGGGACACTGAAGCTTTCTTT
CASRWTGDTEAFF
>.|.|TRBJ2-2|TRBV19|14
TGTGCCAGTAGTATCGGACACCTCACCGGGGAGCTGTTTTTT
CASSIGHLTGELFF
>TRBD1|.|TRBJ1-5|TRBV7-6|17
TGTGCCAGCAGCCTCGGGACAGGGGATCATAGCAATCAGCCCCAGCATTTT
CASSLGTGDHSNQPQHF
>TRBD1|.|TRBJ2-1|TRBV6-4|15
TGTGCCAGCAGTGACTCGAAGGGGGCTGTCAATGAGCAGTTCTTC
CASSDSKGAVNEQFF
>TRBD2|.|TRBJ2-1|TRBV5-5|15
TGTGCCAGCAGCTCTGGACTAGCCCACTCCAATGAGCAGTTCTTC
CASSSGLAHSNEQFF
>TRBD2|.|TRBJ2-3|TRBV6-1|15
TGTGCCAGCAGTGAAGGAGCGGGAGGGAGGGATACGCAGTATTTT
CASSEGAGGRDTQYF
>TRBD1|few|TRBJ2-3|TRBV28|15
TGTGCCAGCACCCGCCCGGGACAGGGAACAGATACGCAGTATTTT
CASTRPGQGTDTQYF
>.|.|TRBJ1-2|TRBV15|13
TGTGCCACCAGCAGAGGGGTGAGGAATGGCTACACCTTC
CATSRGVRNGYTF
>.|.|TRBJ2-1|TRBV29-1|13
TGCAGCGCGGAGGGGTTCGGGTACAATGAGCAGTTCTTC
CSAEGFGYNEQFF
>.|.|TRBJ2-1|TRBV27|16
TGTGCCAGCAGTCTAGGAGGGCTCCATCTCTACAATGAGCAGTTCTTC
CASSLGGLHLYNEQFF